What follows describes a single T cell receptor beta chain. This clone's antigen is unknown. No much larger clone is present one base from it, and per-base qualities are unavailable. Each collaborating institution followed its own protocols to collect whole blood in K2EDTA tubes. For TCRbeta analysis, collaborators shipped samples in one of three forms: frozen whole blood, isolated PBMCs, or DNA extracted from either of those sample types. The CDR3 sequence holds 13 residues, the cysteine and phenylalanine included. CDR3 DNA only is kept here, 39 bases in frame from base 1. Based on the germline V gene (reference sequence), the CDR1 and CDR2 sequences are LNHDA and SQIVND. V loses 10 bases at its end and J loses 7 bases; junction bases beyond the gene matches: 10. These data originate in a study of blood T cell repertoires in COVID-19 (TCRdb year 2020). Broadly, across the study: Collaborator samples came from the United States, Italy and Spain and covered acute and convalescent phases of COVID-19. HLA class I and class II types, where available, came from metadata supplied by the sample provider rather than from assay-based typing. The dataset comprised deeply sampled blood TCRbeta repertoires from subjects exposed to, actively infected with, or recovered from COVID-19. Samples came from the ongoing ImmuneRACE study (first 160 participants) plus 1,254 subjects from 6 global collaborators. Nearly every sample came with metadata listing a de-identified subject ID, COVID-19 status, age in years and sex. The prospective study material was composed of cDNA or gDNA derived from T cells, B-cell-depleted T cells, or PBMCs. The repertoires were released in a freely available public database meant as a resource for research on the immune response to SARS-CoV-2. Points the paper makes about the study in general: The amount of clinical and demographic metadata varied by source and participant and was provided uncurated.

TCRbeta CDR3 regions were amplified from genomic DNA by means of the immunoSEQ Assay, a bias-controlled multiplex PCR. Turning to the authors' computational methods: Within the assay, amplification of reference gene primers was used to estimate how many nucleated cells each sample contained. Sequence reads were collapsed and filtered to measure the absolute abundance of every unique TCRbeta CDR3 rearrangement. For each sample, productive Simpson clonality was calculated as the square root of Simpson's diversity index over productive rearrangements. TCRdb re-hosts the immuneACCESS table, in-frame sequences only. Its copies lack some clones; in the studies checked, an unresolved V gene accounts for under half of them, and the cause for the rest is not known. Clonal size and the V and J genes are those of that table, whereas D and trimming came from the DNA. Counted in this sample were roughly 150,000 clones; around 80% of them appeared once. In total, the top ten clones hold under 0.75% of the sample.

This clonotype was sampled from a man between 60 and 75 years old with acute or convalescent COVID-19. The sequenced material came from peripheral blood. The V gene is TRBV19 and the J gene is TRBJ2-3; TRBD2 aligns with 8 central bases. Read as DNA, the sequence is TGTGCCACACTAATATCGGGGGGGAATACGCAGTATTTT. This codes for CATLISGGNTQYF.